The 16 T cell receptor beta chains presented below share a single source sample, sequenced in a study of PD-1 blockade in classical Hodgkin lymphoma. Each and every patient relapsed after autologous stem cell transplantation, and patients got differing brentuximab vedotin exposure. The assay was immunoSEQ multiplex PCR, and TCRdb's table has in-frame clones only and misses some. Among approximately 57,000 clones listed, approximately 90% were seen once. The sequenced sample was peripheral blood mononuclear cells (PBMCs), obtained before the second cycle of nivolumab. The receptors shown here come from a human donor with classical Hodgkin lymphoma.

This chain uses TRBV27 with TRBJ2-7; 13 nucleotides match TRBD2. The CDR3 sequence is 21 residues long. The V segment lost 5 bases and the J segment 2 bases; nucleotides outside the gene matches: 21. Germline assignment: CDR1 MNHEY and CDR2 SMNVEV (reference sequence). The CDR3 loop reads CASSPAWTGIKLAGGPYEQYF. In nucleotides, the CDR3 is TGTGCCAGCAGTCCCGCCTGGACAGGGATAAAACTAGCGGGAGGGCCCTACGAGCAGTACTTC.

J is TRBJ1-4 and V is TRBV15, with 9 bases matching TRBD1. CDR1 is LNHNV, CDR2 YYDKDF, per germline (reference sequence). V lost 0 bases and J lost 4; bases outside the gene matches: 12. The CDR3 covers 19 residues. In nucleotides, the CDR3 is TGTGCCACCAGCAGAGATTCCGGGACAGGGTTCAGCCTTAATGAAAAACTGTTTTTT. It encodes CATSRDSGTGFSLNEKLFF. Full variable domain (remainder filled in from reference TRBV15 and TRBJ1-4): DAMVIQNPRYQVTQFGKPVTLSCSQTLNHNVMYWYQQKSSQAPKLLFHYYDKDFNNEADTPDNFQSRRPNTSFCFLDIRSPGLGDTAMYLCATSRDSGTGFSLNEKLFFGSGTQLSVL.

This rearrangement joins TRBV6-4 to TRBJ2-1; D gene ambiguous. CDR1 is MRHNA and CDR2 is SNTAGT in the germline V gene. The germline V and J ends were trimmed by 6 bases and 9 bases, with 6 bases remaining between them. The CDR3 contains 10 residues. The CDR3 sequence: CASRSAEQFF. The DNA for the CDR3 is TGTGCCAGCAGGTCGGCTGAGCAGTTCTTC.

The chain recombines TRBV6-5 with TRBJ2-6, with no clear D. Germline-derived CDR1 and CDR2 are MNHEY and SVGAGI. The CDR3 runs 15 residues. The V and J ends lost 0 bases and 1 base respectively, with 4 bases between them. In DNA, the CDR3 is TGTGCCAGCAGTTACTCCCCGTCTGGGGCCAACGTCCTGACTTTC. Encoded protein: CASSYSPSGANVLTF.

This sequence joins TRBV27 and TRBJ1-5, with D unresolved. Germline CDR1 and CDR2: MNHEY and SMNVEV (reference sequence). The CDR3 extends over 14 amino acids. Trimming left V 5 bases short and J 2 bases short, with 10 bases between. CDR3 DNA sequence: TGTGCCAGCAGTCTTTCAGGAGGCAATCAGCCCCAGCATTTT. Translating it yields CASSLSGGNQPQHF.

Only a few counts were recorded for this clone. V is TRBV7-3 and J is TRBJ1-1; unclear D gene. CDR1 SGHTA and CDR2 FQGTGA come from the germline V gene. The CDR3 has 14 residues. Deletions cut 2 bases from V and 3 bases from J, with 10 bases between. The CDR3 region has the DNA TGTGCCAGCAGCTTATCGGTCGGTGACACTGAAGCTTTCTTT. This codes for CASSLSVGDTEAFF. Complete variable domain (other parts from reference TRBV7-3 and TRBJ1-1): GAGVSQTPSNKVTEKGKYVELRCDPISGHTALYWYRQSLGQGPEFLIYFQGTGAADDSGLPNDRFFAVRPEGSVSTLKIQRTERGDSAVYLCASSLSVGDTEAFFGQGTRLTVV.

The CDR3 is CASTFEGVAGGYEQYF. Here the CDR3 DNA reads TGTGCCAGCACCTTCGAAGGTGTAGCGGGGGGCTACGAGCAGTACTTC. This chain uses TRBV2 with TRBJ2-7; 10 bases map to TRBD2. V lost 7 bases to trimming and J lost 3 bases; unmatched junction nucleotides: 12. The germline gives CDR1 SNHLY, CDR2 FYNNEI. The CDR3 runs 16 residues.

The chain couples TRBV4-2 to TRBJ2-5; D is perhaps TRBD1 (5 bases). TRBJ2-7 matches the DNA end more closely, so the J call is doubtful. This CDR3 has 15 residues. Germline V CDR1 and CDR2: LGHNA, YNFKEQ. CDR3 sequence reads: CASSQDSVQGDEQYF. CDR3 bases: TGTGCCAGCAGCCAAGATTCTGTGCAGGGTGACGAGCAGTACTTC.

This chain links TRBV5-1 with TRBJ2-3; D ambiguous. The V end was cut by 2 bases, the J end by 3 bases, with 16 bases between. The CDR3 loop spans 16 amino acids. CDR1 and CDR2 (germline): SGHRS, YFSETQ. The CDR3 loop is CASSFGSLKGTDTQYF. The DNA for the CDR3 is TGCGCCAGCAGCTTCGGCAGCCTAAAGGGTACAGATACGCAGTATTTT.

The chain combines TRBV4-1 with TRBJ2-7; D ambiguous. Trimming cost V 0 bases and J 0 bases, with 12 bases left between them. Germline lookup yields CDR1 MGHRA and CDR2 YSYEKL. This CDR3 is built from 16 residues. CDR3 amino acids: CASSQDLAQSSYEQYF. CDR3 DNA sequence: TGCGCCAGCAGCCAAGATCTGGCCCAGAGCTCCTACGAGCAGTACTTC.

This sequence joins TRBV28 and TRBJ2-5; no definite D call. This CDR3 comprises 14 residues. The germline gives CDR1 MDHEN, CDR2 SYDVKM. Trimming shortened V by 3 bases and J by 2 bases, and 10 bases separated the two germline ends. The CDR3 DNA follows: TGTGCCAGCAGTTTTCGTAGAGTGCAAGAGACCCAGTACTTC. Protein product: CASSFRRVQETQYF.

The J gene is TRBJ2-3, the V gene TRBV6-5; tentative D call: TRBD2 (5 bases). The V end lost 10 bases, the J end lost 1 base, and 12 bases lay between the germline ends. The CDR3 spans 13 residues. Looked up from germline, CDR1 is MNHEY and CDR2 is SVGAGI. CDR3 DNA: TGTGCCAACCTTCGGGGATGCACAGATACGCAGTATTTT. Residues: CANLRGCTDTQYF.

This chain links TRBV9 with TRBJ1-3; 9 nucleotides line up with TRBD1. CDR1 and CDR2 from the germline V gene are SGDLS and YYNGEE. The CDR3 is made up of 19 amino acids. V trimming: 4 bases; J trimming: 1 base; junction bases outside the gene matches: 15. CDR3 DNA: TGTGCCAGCAGCCCCCGGGACAGGGATTCGATGGGTTCTGGAAACACCATATATTTT. Residues: CASSPRDRDSMGSGNTIYF.

This clone was detected only once. The J gene is TRBJ2-5, the V gene TRBV5-5; D unclear. The CDR3 contains 14 residues. Germline V lookup: CDR1 SGHKS, CDR2 YYEKEE (reference sequence). Trimming took 1 base from V and 7 from J, leaving 14 bases between them. The CDR3 spells CASSLKQRRRTQYF. The CDR3 nucleotides read TGTGCCAGCAGCTTGAAACAGCGCCGTCGGACCCAGTACTTC.

V and J are TRBV7-2 and TRBJ2-7; maybe TRBD2 (5 bases). The CDR3 runs to 12 residues. Germline CDR1 reads SGHTA; CDR2 reads FQGNSA. Trimming left V 5 bases short and J 4 bases short, with 9 bases between. The DNA of the CDR3 is TGTGCCAGCAGCGAGACGGGGTACGAGCAGTACTTC. Translated, it gives CASSETGYEQYF.

The V call is TRBV2, the J call TRBJ2-3; D possibly corresponds to TRBD1 (5 bases). This CDR3 comprises 16 residues. The V end lost 6 bases, the J end lost 0 bases, and 16 bases lay between the germline ends. CDR1 is SNHLY, CDR2 FYNNEI, per germline. CDR3: CASRRELGASTDTQYF. In DNA, the CDR3 is TGTGCCAGCAGACGCGAATTAGGGGCTAGCACAGATACGCAGTATTTT.